This TCR beta chain comes out of a study of cytomegalovirus exposure and HLA in healthy donors. A multiplex PCR was run with 60 Vbeta primers and 13 Jbeta primers. This table comes from immunoSEQ multiplex PCR, and its TCRdb copy is limited to in-frame clones, with some not included. The table records under 200,000 clones, around 78% of them present only once. Germline-derived CDR1 and CDR2 are SNHLY and FYNNEI. The length of the CDR3 is 15 residues. Trimming left V 7 bases short and J 3 bases short, with 19 bases between. The chain recombines TRBV2 with TRBJ2-7, with D possibly matching TRBD2 (5 bases). The source of this sequence is a woman aged 25 to 45 in good health and CMV-seropositive. Sequenced: PBMCs. CDR3 sequence reads: CASNVGGGRSYEQYF. Here the CDR3 DNA reads TGTGCCAGCAATGTAGGTGGCGGGCGAAGCTACGAGCAGTACTTC.